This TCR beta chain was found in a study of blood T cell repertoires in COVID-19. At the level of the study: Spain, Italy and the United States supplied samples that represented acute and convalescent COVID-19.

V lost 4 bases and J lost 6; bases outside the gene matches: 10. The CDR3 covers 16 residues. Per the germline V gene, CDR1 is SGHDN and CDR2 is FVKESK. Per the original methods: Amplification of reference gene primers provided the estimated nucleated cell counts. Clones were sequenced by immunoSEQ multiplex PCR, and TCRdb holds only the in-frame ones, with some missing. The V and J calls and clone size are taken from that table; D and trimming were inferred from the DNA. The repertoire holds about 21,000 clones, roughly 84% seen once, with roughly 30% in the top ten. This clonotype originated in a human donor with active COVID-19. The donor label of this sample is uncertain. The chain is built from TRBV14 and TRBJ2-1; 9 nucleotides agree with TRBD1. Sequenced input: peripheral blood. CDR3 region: CASSLIGRDRANEQFF. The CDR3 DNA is TGTGCCAGCAGCCTAATCGGGCGGGACAGGGCCAATGAGCAGTTCTTC.